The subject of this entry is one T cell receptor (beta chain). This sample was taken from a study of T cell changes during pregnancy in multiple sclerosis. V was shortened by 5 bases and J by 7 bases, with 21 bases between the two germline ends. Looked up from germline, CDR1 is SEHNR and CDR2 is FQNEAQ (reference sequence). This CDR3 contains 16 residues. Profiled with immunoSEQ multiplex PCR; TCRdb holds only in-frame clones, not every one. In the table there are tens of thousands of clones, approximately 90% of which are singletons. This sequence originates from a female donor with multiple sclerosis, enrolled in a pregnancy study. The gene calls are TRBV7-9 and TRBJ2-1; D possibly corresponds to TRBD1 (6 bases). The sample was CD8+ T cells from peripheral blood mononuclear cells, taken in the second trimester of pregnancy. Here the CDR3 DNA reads TGTGCCAGCAGCCCTTCTACCGGGACAAAGTGGAATGAGCAGTTCTTC. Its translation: CASSPSTGTKWNEQFF.